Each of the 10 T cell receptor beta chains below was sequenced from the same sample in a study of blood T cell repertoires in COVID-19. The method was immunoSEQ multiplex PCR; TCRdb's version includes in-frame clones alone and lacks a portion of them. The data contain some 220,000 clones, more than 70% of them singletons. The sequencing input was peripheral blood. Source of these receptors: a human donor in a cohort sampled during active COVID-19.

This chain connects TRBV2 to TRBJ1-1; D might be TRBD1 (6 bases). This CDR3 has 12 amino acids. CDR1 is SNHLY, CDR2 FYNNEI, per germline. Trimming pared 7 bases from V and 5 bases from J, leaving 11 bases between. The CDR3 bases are TGTGCCAGCACAGGGGTTGGGACTGAAGCTTTCTTT. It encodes CASTGVGTEAFF.

The CDR3 DNA sequence: TGTGCCAGCAGCTTGGGTCCTACAGGGCACACTGAAGCTTTCTTT. Translated, it gives CASSLGPTGHTEAFF. The genes are TRBV5-5 and TRBJ1-1, with D tentatively TRBD1 (6 bases). The CDR3 runs 15 residues. Germline loops: CDR1 SGHKS, CDR2 YYEKEE (reference sequence). The V end was cut by 0 bases, the J end by 3 bases, with 12 bases between.

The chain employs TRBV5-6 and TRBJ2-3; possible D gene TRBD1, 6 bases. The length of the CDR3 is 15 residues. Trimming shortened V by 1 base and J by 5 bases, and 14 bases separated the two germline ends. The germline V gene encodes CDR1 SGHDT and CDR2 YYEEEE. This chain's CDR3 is CASSLIRGYQDTQYF. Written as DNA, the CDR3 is TGTGCCAGCAGCTTGATCAGGGGTTATCAAGATACGCAGTATTTT.

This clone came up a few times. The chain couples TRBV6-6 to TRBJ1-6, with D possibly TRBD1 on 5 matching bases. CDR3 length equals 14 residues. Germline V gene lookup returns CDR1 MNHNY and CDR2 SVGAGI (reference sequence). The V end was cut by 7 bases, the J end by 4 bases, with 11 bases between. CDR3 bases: TGTGCCAGCATCGAACGGGGGTATAATTCACCCCTCCACTTT. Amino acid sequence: CASIERGYNSPLHF.

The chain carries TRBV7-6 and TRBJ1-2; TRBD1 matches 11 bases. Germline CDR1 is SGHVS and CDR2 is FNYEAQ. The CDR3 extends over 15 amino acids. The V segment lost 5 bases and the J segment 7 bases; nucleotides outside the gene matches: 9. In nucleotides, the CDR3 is TGTGCCAGCAGCCCGGACCGGGACAGGGGGGCTGGCTACACCTTC. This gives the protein CASSPDRDRGAGYTF.

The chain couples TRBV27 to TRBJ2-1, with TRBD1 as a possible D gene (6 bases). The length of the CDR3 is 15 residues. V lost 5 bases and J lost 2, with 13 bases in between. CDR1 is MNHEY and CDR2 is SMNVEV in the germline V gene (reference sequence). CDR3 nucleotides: TGTGCCAGCAGTAGAAGCCGGGACACCTACAATGAGCAGTTCTTC. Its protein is CASSRSRDTYNEQFF.

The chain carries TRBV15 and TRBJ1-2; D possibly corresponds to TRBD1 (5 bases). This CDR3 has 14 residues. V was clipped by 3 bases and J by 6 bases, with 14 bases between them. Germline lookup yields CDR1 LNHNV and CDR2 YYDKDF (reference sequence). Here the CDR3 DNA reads TGTGCCACCAGCAGCAGGGTTAGCGGGCATGGCTACACCTTC. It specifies CATSSRVSGHGYTF.

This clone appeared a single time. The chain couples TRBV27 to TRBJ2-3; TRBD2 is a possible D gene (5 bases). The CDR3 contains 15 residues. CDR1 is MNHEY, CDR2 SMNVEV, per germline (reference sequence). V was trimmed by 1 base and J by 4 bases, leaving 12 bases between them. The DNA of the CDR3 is TGTGCCAGCAGTTTATATCCGGGAATCGCAGATACGCAGTATTTT. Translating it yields CASSLYPGIADTQYF.

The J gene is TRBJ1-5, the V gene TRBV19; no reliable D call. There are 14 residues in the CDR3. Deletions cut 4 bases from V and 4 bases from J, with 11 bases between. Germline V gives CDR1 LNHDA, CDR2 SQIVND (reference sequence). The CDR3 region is CASSSGQPNQPQHF. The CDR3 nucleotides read TGTGCCAGTAGTAGTGGGCAGCCAAATCAGCCCCAGCATTTT.

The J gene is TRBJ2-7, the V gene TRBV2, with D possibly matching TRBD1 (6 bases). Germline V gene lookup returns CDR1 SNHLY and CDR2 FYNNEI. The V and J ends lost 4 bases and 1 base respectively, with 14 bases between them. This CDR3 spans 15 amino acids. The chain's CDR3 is CASSVNRAASYEQYF. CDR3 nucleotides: TGTGCCAGCAGTGTAAACAGGGCGGCTTCCTACGAGCAGTACTTC. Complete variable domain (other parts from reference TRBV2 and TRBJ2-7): EPEVTQTPSHQVTQMGQEVILRCVPISNHLYFYWYRQILGQKVEFLVSFYNNEISEKSEIFDDQFSVERPDGSNFTLKIRSTKLEDSAMYFCASSVNRAASYEQYFGPGTRLTVT.